This T cell receptor beta chain was found in a study of T cell responses to AZD1222 COVID-19 vaccine. Assay used: immunoSEQ multiplex PCR; TCRdb lists only in-frame clones, some missing. Of approximately 79,000 clones listed, around 82% were seen once; the top ten hold 1.3%. The CDR3 spans 16 residues. Unmatched junction bases numbered 5, after V lost 4 bases and J lost 0 bases. Germline V gene sequence: CDR1 SGHRS, CDR2 YFSETQ. The clonotype was recovered from an adult who received the AZD1222 COVID-19 vaccine. This chain joins TRBV5-1 and TRBJ2-2; 8 nucleotides align to TRBD1. Here the sequenced sample was peripheral blood, taken 28 days after the second AZD1222 dose. The CDR3 DNA is TGCGCCAGCAGCCGAAGGACAGGGACGAACACCGGGGAGCTGTTTTTT. Translation: CASSRRTGTNTGELFF.